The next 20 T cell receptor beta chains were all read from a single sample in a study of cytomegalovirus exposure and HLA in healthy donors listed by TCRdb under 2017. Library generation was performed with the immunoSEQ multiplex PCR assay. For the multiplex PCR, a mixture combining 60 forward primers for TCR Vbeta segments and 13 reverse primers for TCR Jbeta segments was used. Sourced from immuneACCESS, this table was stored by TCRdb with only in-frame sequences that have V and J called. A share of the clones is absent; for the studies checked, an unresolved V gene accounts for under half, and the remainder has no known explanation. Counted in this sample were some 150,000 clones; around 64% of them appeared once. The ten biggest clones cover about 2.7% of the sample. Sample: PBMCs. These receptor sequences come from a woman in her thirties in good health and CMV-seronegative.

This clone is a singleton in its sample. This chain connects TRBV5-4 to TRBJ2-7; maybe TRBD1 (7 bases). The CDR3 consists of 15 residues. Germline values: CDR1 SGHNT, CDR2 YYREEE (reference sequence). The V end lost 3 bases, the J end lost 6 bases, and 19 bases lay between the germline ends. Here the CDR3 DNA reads TGTGCCAGCAGCTCCCAGGGGGACGGAGGGGGCGAGCAGTACTTC. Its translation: CASSSQGDGGGEQYF. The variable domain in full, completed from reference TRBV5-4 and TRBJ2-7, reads ETGVTQSPTHLIKTRGQQVTLRCSSQSGHNTVSWYQQALGQGPQFIFQYYREEENGRGNFPPRFSGLQFPNYSSELNVNALELDDSALYLCASSSQGDGGGEQYFGPGTRLTVT.

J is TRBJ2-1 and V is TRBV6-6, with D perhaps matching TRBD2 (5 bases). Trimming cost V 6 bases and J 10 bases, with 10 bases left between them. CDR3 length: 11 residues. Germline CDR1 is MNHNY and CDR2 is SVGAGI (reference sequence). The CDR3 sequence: CASSSSIEQFF. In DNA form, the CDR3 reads TGTGCCAGCAGCTCTAGCATCGAGCAGTTCTTC.

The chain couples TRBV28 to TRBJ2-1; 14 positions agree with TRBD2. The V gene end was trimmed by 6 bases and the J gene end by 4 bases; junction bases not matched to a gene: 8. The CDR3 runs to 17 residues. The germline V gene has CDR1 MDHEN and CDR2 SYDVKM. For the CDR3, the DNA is TGTGCCAGCAGGGAGGGACTAGCGGGAGACGGGTACAATGAGCAGTTCTTC. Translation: CASREGLAGDGYNEQFF.

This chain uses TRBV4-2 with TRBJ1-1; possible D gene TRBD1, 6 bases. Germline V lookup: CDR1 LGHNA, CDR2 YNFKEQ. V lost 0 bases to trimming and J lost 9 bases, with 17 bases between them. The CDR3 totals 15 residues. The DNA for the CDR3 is TGTGCCAGCAGCCAAGATGAAGGAAGGGGGAAACAAGCTTTCTTT. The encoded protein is CASSQDEGRGKQAFF.

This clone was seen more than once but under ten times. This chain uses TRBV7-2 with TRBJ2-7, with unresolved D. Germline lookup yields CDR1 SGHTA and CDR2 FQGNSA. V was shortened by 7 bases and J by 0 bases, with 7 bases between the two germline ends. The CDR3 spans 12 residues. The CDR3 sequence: CASTRSSYEQYF. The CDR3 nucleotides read TGTGCCAGCACCCGGAGCTCCTACGAGCAGTACTTC.

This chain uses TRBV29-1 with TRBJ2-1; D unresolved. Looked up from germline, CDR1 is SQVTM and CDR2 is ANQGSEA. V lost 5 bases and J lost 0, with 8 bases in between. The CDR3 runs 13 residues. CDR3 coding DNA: TGCAGCGTTCCCCTGAGCTCCTACAATGAGCAGTTCTTC. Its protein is CSVPLSSYNEQFF.

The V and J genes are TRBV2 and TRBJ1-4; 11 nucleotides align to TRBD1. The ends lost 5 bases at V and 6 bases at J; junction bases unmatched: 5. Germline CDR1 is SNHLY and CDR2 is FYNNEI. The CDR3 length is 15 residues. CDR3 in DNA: TGTGCCAGCAGTCAGGACAGGGGGCGGGATGAAAAACTGTTTTTT. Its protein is CASSQDRGRDEKLFF.

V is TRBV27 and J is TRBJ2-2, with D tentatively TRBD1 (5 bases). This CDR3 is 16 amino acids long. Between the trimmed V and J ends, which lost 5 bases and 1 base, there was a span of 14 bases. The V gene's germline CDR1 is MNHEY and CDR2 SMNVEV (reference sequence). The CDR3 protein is CASSRQKPLNTGELFF. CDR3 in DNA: TGTGCCAGCAGTAGACAGAAACCCCTGAACACCGGGGAGCTGTTTTTT.

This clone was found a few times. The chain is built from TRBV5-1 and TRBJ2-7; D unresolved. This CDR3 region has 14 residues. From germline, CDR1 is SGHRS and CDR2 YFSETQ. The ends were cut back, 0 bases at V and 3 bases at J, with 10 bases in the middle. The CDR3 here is CASSLAPSVYEQYF. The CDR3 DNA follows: TGCGCCAGCAGCTTGGCACCTTCAGTCTACGAGCAGTACTTC.

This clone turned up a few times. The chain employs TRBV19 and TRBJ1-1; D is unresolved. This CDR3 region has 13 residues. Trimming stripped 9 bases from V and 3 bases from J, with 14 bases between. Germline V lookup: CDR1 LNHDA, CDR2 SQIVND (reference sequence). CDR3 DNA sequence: TGTGCCAGCCGTATAGGCGGGGACACTGAAGCTTTCTTT. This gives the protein CASRIGGDTEAFF. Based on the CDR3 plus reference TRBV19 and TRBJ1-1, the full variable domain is DGGITQSPKYLFRKEGQNVTLSCEQNLNHDAMYWYRQDPGQGLRLIYYSQIVNDFQKGDIAEGYSVSREKKESFPLTVTSAQKNPTAFYLCASRIGGDTEAFFGQGTRLTVV.

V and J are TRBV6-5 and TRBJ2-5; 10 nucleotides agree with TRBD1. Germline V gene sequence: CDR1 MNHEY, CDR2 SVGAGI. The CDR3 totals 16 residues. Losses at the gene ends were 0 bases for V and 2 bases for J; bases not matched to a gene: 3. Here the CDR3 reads CASSYSPGQGQETQYF. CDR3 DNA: TGTGCCAGCAGTTACTCGCCGGGACAGGGGCAAGAGACCCAGTACTTC.

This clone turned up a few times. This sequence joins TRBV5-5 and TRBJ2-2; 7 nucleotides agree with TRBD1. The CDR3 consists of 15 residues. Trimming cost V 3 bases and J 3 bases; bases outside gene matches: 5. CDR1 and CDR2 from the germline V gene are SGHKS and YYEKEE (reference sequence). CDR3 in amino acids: CASSYKGADTGELFF. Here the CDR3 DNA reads TGTGCCAGCAGCTATAAGGGGGCGGACACCGGGGAGCTGTTTTTT. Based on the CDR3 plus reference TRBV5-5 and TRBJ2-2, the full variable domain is DAGVTQSPTHLIKTRGQQVTLRCSPISGHKSVSWYQQVLGQGPQFIFQYYEKEERGRGNFPDRFSARQFPNYSSELNVNALLLGDSALYLCASSYKGADTGELFFGEGSRLTVL.

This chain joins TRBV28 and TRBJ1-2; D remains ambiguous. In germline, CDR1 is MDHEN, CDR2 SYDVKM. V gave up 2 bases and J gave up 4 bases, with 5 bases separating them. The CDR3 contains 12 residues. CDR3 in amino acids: CASSLTRYGYTF. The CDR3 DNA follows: TGTGCCAGCAGTTTAACTCGCTATGGCTACACCTTC.

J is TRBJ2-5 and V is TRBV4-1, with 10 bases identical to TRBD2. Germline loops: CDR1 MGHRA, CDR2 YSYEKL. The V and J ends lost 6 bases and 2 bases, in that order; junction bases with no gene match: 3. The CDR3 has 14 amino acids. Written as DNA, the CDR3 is TGCGCCAGCAGGCGGACTAGCGGACAAGAGACCCAGTACTTC. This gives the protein CASRRTSGQETQYF.

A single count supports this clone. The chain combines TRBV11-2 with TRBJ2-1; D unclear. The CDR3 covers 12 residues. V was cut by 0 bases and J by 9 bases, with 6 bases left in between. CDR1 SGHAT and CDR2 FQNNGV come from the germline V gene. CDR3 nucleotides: TGTGCCAGCAGCTTAGATGGCCCTGAGCAGTTCTTC. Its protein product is CASSLDGPEQFF. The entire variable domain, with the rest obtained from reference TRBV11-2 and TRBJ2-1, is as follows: EAGVAQSPRYKIIEKRQSVAFWCNPISGHATLYWYQQILGQGPKLLIQFQNNGVVDDSQLPKDRFSAERLKGVDSTLKIQPAKLEDSAVYLCASSLDGPEQFFGPGTRLTVL.

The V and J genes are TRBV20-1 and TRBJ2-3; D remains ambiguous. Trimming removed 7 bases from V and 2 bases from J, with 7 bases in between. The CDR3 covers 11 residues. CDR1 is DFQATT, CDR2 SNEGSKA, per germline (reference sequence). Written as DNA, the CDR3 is TGCAGTGGCGAAAACACAGATACGCAGTATTTT. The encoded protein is CSGENTDTQYF.

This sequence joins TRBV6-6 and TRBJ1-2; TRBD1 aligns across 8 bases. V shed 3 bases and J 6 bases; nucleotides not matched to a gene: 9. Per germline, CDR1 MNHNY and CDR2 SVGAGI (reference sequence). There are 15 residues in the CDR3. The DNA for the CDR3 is TGTGCCAGCAGTTATCCCCCTGGACAGGGAGATGGCTACACCTTC. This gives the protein CASSYPPGQGDGYTF.

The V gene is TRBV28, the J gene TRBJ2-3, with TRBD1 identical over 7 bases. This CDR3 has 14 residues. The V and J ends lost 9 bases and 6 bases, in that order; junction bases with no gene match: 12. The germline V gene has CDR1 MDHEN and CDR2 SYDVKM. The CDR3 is CASFTGAVLDTQYF. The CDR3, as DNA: TGTGCCAGTTTTACAGGGGCGGTCTTGGATACGCAGTATTTT. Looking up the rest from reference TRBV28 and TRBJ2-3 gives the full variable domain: DVKVTQSSRYLVKRTGEKVFLECVQDMDHENMFWYRQDPGLGLRLIYFSYDVKMKEKGDIPEGYSVSREKKERFSLILESASTNQTSMYLCASFTGAVLDTQYFGPGTRLTVL.

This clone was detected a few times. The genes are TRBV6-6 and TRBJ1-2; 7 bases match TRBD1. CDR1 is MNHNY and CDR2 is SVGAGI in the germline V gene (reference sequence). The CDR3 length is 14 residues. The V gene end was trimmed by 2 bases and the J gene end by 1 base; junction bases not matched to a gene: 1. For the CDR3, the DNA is TGTGCCAGCAGTTACGGGACAGATAACTATGGCTACACCTTC. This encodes CASSYGTDNYGYTF.

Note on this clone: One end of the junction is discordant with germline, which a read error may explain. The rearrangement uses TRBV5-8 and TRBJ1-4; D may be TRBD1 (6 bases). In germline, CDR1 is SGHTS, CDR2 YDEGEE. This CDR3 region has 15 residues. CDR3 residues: CASSPPGTTNEKLFF. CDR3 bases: TGTGCCAGCAGCCCCCCCGGGACAACAAATGAAAAACTGTTTTTT.